The 30 T cell receptor beta chains presented below share a single source sample, sequenced in a study of human T cells and chemical hapten exposure. TCRdb reprocessed the RACE reads via MiXCR and lists one record per CDR3 protein. The sample holds some 100,000 distinct CDR3 sequences, roughly 10% seen once. As for time point: patch test 2, 6 weeks after DPC sensitization. Treatment given: therapeutic diphenylcyclopropenone sensitization with weekly scalp DPC. This sample comprised whole blood, obtained in connection with sensitization to the hapten diphenylcyclopropenone (DPC). Receptor source: a woman in her 40s with alopecia areata. Some clones in this sample may be carry-over from other donors' samples.

J is TRBJ2-1 and V is TRBV29-1; D is uncertain. The V end lost 4 bases, the J end lost 2 bases, and 12 bases lay between the germline ends. Germline V gene lookup returns CDR1 SQVTM and CDR2 ANQGSEA. The CDR3 contains 14 residues. CDR3 amino acids: CSVVQLTAYNEQFF. CDR3 DNA sequence: TGCAGCGTTGTACAACTTACAGCCTACAATGAGCAGTTCTTC.

This clonotype showed up just a few times. CDR3 in amino acids: CASSVGEVANTGELFF. The CDR3 bases are TGTGCCAGCAGCGTAGGGGAAGTCGCGAACACCGGGGAGCTGTTTTTT. J is TRBJ2-2 and V is TRBV9; D gene ambiguous. Trimming shortened V by 0 bases and J by 0 bases, and 9 bases separated the two germline ends. The CDR3 totals 16 residues. Germline loops: CDR1 SGDLS, CDR2 YYNGEE.

This chain joins TRBV15 and TRBJ2-1; no clear D. In germline, CDR1 is LNHNV, CDR2 YYDKDF (reference sequence). The germline V and J ends were trimmed by 0 bases and 5 bases, with 8 bases remaining between them. This CDR3 contains 14 residues. CDR3 in amino acids: CATSRDGPNNEQFF. Written as DNA, the CDR3 is TGTGCCACCAGCAGAGATGGACCTAACAATGAGCAGTTCTTC.

This clonotype was seen repeatedly, ten times or more. The chain employs TRBV18 and TRBJ2-5, with D possibly TRBD1 on 6 matching bases. CDR1 is KGHSH and CDR2 is LQKENI in the germline V gene. This CDR3 region has 15 residues. V was trimmed by 3 bases and J by 2 bases, leaving 13 bases between them. DNA of the CDR3: TGTGCCAGCTCACCTGGTGACAGGATACAAGAGACCCAGTACTTC. This gives the protein CASSPGDRIQETQYF.

In this sample, this clonotype turned up many times. The chain carries TRBV30 and TRBJ1-1, with D perhaps matching TRBD1 (5 bases). The CDR3 has 15 amino acids. The germline V and J ends were trimmed by 7 bases and 6 bases, with 24 bases remaining between them. Germline CDR1 is GTSNPN and CDR2 is SVGIG (reference sequence). The CDR3, as DNA: TGTGCCTTGGGGCAATCGGGAGGGTTCGTGCCTGAAGCTTTCTTT. The encoded protein is CALGQSGGFVPEAFF.

This clonotype was seen ten or more times. The chain has TRBV4-3 and TRBJ1-2; D unresolved. Trimming shortened V by 4 bases and J by 8 bases, and 17 bases separated the two germline ends. The CDR3 runs 14 residues. Germline values: CDR1 LGHNA, CDR2 YSLEER. Here the CDR3 DNA reads TGCGCCAGCAGCCCACAAAGGAGTAATAAAGGCTACACCTTC. This encodes CASSPQRSNKGYTF.

This clonotype appeared a few times. This chain links TRBV28 with TRBJ2-2; 7 nucleotides align to TRBD2. Germline lookup yields CDR1 MDHEN and CDR2 SYDVKM. The CDR3 runs to 16 residues. J was trimmed by 1 base and V by 6 bases; bases with no gene match: 8. The chain's CDR3 is CASSNTGLENTGELFF. As DNA, the CDR3 is TGTGCCAGCAGCAATACAGGACTAGAGAACACCGGGGAGCTGTTTTTT.

This clonotype was seen ten or more times. The CDR3 DNA sequence: TGTGCCAGCAGCTTAAGGACTAGCTACTCCTACGAGCAGTACTTC. Translated: CASSLRTSYSYEQYF. V gene TRBV7-8 combines with J gene TRBJ2-7, with TRBD2 matching over 8 bases. V was pared by 2 bases and J by 0 bases, with 3 bases of the junction left unmatched. This CDR3 spans 15 amino acids. Germline CDR1 is SGHVS and CDR2 is FQNEAQ.

This clonotype has a count of ten or more. The chain employs TRBV7-2 and TRBJ2-4; TRBD2 matches 9 bases. The V segment lost 4 bases and the J segment 4 bases; nucleotides outside the gene matches: 20. From germline, CDR1 is SGHTA and CDR2 FQGNSA. The CDR3 totals 20 residues. This CDR3 reads CASSSYSGGIPESLKNIQYF. The CDR3 DNA reads TGTGCCAGCAGCTCGTACAGCGGGGGGATACCCGAATCTTTAAAAAACATTCAGTACTTC.

This clonotype was observed many times. This chain joins TRBV6-2 or TRBV6-3 and TRBJ1-2; no clear D gene. The V gene lost 2 bases and the J gene lost 2 bases, with 6 bases spanning the gap. Per germline, CDR1 MNHEY and CDR2 SVGEGT. CDR3 length equals 13 residues. The CDR3 is CASSYGGNYGYTF. The CDR3 DNA follows: TGTGCCAGCAGTTACGGAGGGAACTATGGCTACACCTTC.

This clonotype has at least ten counts. The genes are TRBV6-2 or TRBV6-3 and TRBJ1-5; 7 bases fit TRBD1. The J segment lost 0 bases and the V segment lost 4 bases, leaving 6 bases of the junction unmatched. The CDR3 has 16 amino acids. Germline CDR1 reads MNHEY; CDR2 reads SVGEGT. CDR3 in amino acids: CASSLQGDYSNQPQHF. Written as DNA, the CDR3 is TGTGCCAGCAGTTTGCAGGGGGATTATAGCAATCAGCCCCAGCATTTT.

This clonotype came up many times. The chain recombines TRBV20-1 with TRBJ2-2; D unclear. Germline V gene lookup returns CDR1 DFQATT and CDR2 SNEGSKA (reference sequence). This CDR3 is built from 11 residues. V lost 6 bases to trimming and J lost 6 bases, with 8 bases between them. CDR3 nucleotide sequence: TGCAGTGCAAGCAGGTCCGGGGAGCTGTTTTTT. Encoded protein: CSASRSGELFF.

In this sample, this clonotype turned up many times. The chain recombines TRBV6-1 with TRBJ2-6; TRBD1 agrees at 11 bases. The CDR3 totals 18 residues. Germline CDR1 and CDR2: MNHNS and SASEGT. The V segment lost 6 bases and the J segment 2 bases; nucleotides outside the gene matches: 9. This chain's CDR3 is CASRLGQGALAGANVLTF. CDR3 DNA sequence: TGTGCCAGCAGACTCGGACAGGGGGCCCTCGCTGGGGCCAACGTCCTGACTTTC.

The table lists this clonotype with a few counts. The chain carries TRBV29-1 and TRBJ2-1; 8 nucleotides match TRBD2. The germline V gene encodes CDR1 SQVTM and CDR2 ANQGSEA. Losses at the gene ends were 4 bases for V and 4 bases for J; bases not matched to a gene: 9. The CDR3 extends over 15 amino acids. CDR3 sequence reads: CSVASGVAGYNEQFF. The CDR3 coding sequence is TGCAGCGTTGCCTCGGGGGTAGCGGGGTACAATGAGCAGTTCTTC.

The rearrangement joins TRBV7-2 to TRBJ1-2; D possibly corresponds to TRBD1 (5 bases). The CDR3 is 14 amino acids. CDR1 is SGHTA, CDR2 FQGNSA, per germline. Trimming pared 1 base from V and 4 bases from J, leaving 10 bases between. The CDR3 nucleotides read TGTGCCAGCAGCTTAGAGGGACGGCCCTATGGCTACACCTTC. It specifies CASSLEGRPYGYTF.

The rearrangement uses TRBV10-3 and TRBJ1-2, with D perhaps TRBD1 (6 bases). The CDR3 has 14 residues. Per the germline V gene, CDR1 is ENHRY and CDR2 is SYGVKD. The V end lost 8 bases, the J end lost 4 bases, and 17 bases lay between the germline ends. CDR3 sequence reads: CAIWRGGLGYGYTF. For the CDR3, the DNA is TGTGCCATCTGGAGAGGGGGGCTCGGCTATGGCTACACCTTC.

This clonotype was counted many times. This chain links TRBV28 with TRBJ2-7; unclear D gene. The V end lost 3 bases, the J end lost 4 bases, and 10 bases lay between the germline ends. CDR1 is MDHEN, CDR2 SYDVKM, per germline. This CDR3 contains 13 residues. This chain's CDR3 is CASSFGQVYEQYF. The CDR3 bases are TGTGCCAGCAGTTTTGGCCAGGTGTACGAGCAGTACTTC.

This clonotype was detected only a few times. The chain is built from TRBV6-5 and TRBJ1-2; 7 bases match TRBD1. Losses at the gene ends were 6 bases for V and 4 bases for J; bases not matched to a gene: 14. In germline, CDR1 is MNHEY, CDR2 SVGAGI. This CDR3 comprises 16 residues. The CDR3: CASSRGTATLPYGYTF. As DNA, the CDR3 is TGTGCCAGCAGCCGCGGGACAGCGACGCTACCCTATGGCTACACCTTC.

On this clonotype itself: This may be a read error, as it is one base from a much larger clone. The rearrangement links TRBV10-2 to TRBJ1-5; maybe TRBD1 (5 bases). V dropped 6 bases and J dropped 5 bases, with 8 bases sitting between them. Per the germline V gene, CDR1 is WSHSY and CDR2 is SAAADI. The CDR3 runs 12 residues. The CDR3 reads CASRQVDQPQHF. The CDR3 DNA sequence: TGCGCCAGCAGACAGGTCGATCAGCCCCAGCATTTT.

The chain carries TRBV25-1 and TRBJ1-4; unclear D gene. Germline V gene sequence: CDR1 MGHDK, CDR2 SYGVNS. This CDR3 has 12 amino acids. Trimming took off 3 bases at V and 8 bases at J, with 7 bases between the two ends. The chain's CDR3 is CASSEFGEKLFF. The CDR3 DNA reads TGTGCCAGCAGTGAGTTTGGGGAAAAACTGTTTTTT.

In DNA form, the CDR3 reads TGTGCCATCAGTGAGTCCGACAGGGGAGCAGATACGCAGTATTTT. This encodes CAISESDRGADTQYF. The V and J genes are TRBV10-3 and TRBJ2-3, with 8 positions matching TRBD1. This CDR3 contains 15 residues. Per germline, CDR1 ENHRY and CDR2 SYGVKD. V lost 0 bases and J lost 4; bases outside the gene matches: 3.

The chain is built from TRBV12-3 or TRBV12-4 and TRBJ2-7; 7 positions match TRBD1. V was pared by 6 bases and J by 5 bases, with 7 bases of the junction left unmatched. The CDR3 spans 13 residues. CDR3 loop: CASSQMQGDEQYF. CDR3 nucleotide sequence: TGTGCCAGCAGCCAAATGCAGGGGGACGAGCAGTACTTC.

The rearrangement uses TRBV5-1 and TRBJ2-7, with TRBD2 identical over 8 bases. J gave up 2 bases and V 2 bases, and 6 bases lay outside the gene matches. Germline V CDR1 and CDR2: SGHRS, YFSETQ. There are 15 residues in the CDR3. The CDR3 bases are TGCGCCAGCAGCTTTACGGGAGGGCTCACCTACGAGCAGTACTTC. The encoded protein is CASSFTGGLTYEQYF.

The V gene is TRBV6-4, the J gene TRBJ2-3; 12 bases fit TRBD2. The CDR3 consists of 16 residues. The ends lost 0 bases at V and 4 bases at J; junction bases unmatched: 2. Per the germline V gene, CDR1 is MRHNA and CDR2 is SNTAGT. CDR3 residues: CASSDSASGGADTQYF. The CDR3 region has the DNA TGTGCCAGCAGTGACTCGGCTAGCGGGGGGGCAGATACGCAGTATTTT.

This clonotype has a count of ten or more. The chain has TRBV19 and TRBJ1-1; D remains ambiguous. Germline V gene sequence: CDR1 LNHDA, CDR2 SQIVND (reference sequence). V was pared by 10 bases and J by 3 bases, with 9 bases between. The CDR3 contains 11 residues. The CDR3 bases are TGTGCCACGATAAGGGACACTGAAGCTTTCTTT. This encodes CATIRDTEAFF. The whole variable domain, remainder taken from reference TRBV19 and TRBJ1-1, is DGGITQSPKYLFRKEGQNVTLSCEQNLNHDAMYWYRQDPGQGLRLIYYSQIVNDFQKGDIAEGYSVSREKKESFPLTVTSAQKNPTAFYLCATIRDTEAFFGQGTRLTVV.

The genes are TRBV12-3 or TRBV12-4 and TRBJ2-1; D is uncertain. V shed 5 bases and J shed 0 bases, with 17 bases lying between them. CDR3 length equals 17 residues. The chain's CDR3 is CASSPPVRADSYNEQFF. The CDR3 nucleotides read TGTGCCAGCAGTCCCCCCGTTCGGGCAGACTCCTACAATGAGCAGTTCTTC.

Many counts were recorded for this clonotype. The chain couples TRBV4-3 to TRBJ2-2; weak D call: TRBD1 (5 bases). V gave up 0 bases and J gave up 13 bases, with 18 bases separating them. This CDR3 is built from 15 residues. Germline V gene lookup returns CDR1 LGHNA and CDR2 YSLEER. The CDR3 sequence is CASSQDAGFPGLLFF. The DNA of the CDR3 is TGCGCCAGCAGCCAAGATGCAGGGTTCCCCGGGCTGCTGTTTTTT.

This clonotype was found a few times. The genes are TRBV4-1 and TRBJ2-2; D unresolved. Trimming left V 0 bases short and J 5 bases short, with 4 bases between. This CDR3 contains 13 residues. CDR1 and CDR2 (germline): MGHRA, YSYEKL. The CDR3 here is CASSQEVTGELFF. As DNA, the CDR3 is TGCGCCAGCAGCCAAGAAGTTACCGGGGAGCTGTTTTTT.

This clonotype appeared a few times. A read error may produce the germline difference seen at one junction end. This chain links TRBV28 with TRBJ1-1, with D unresolved. Germline assignment: CDR1 MDHEN and CDR2 SYDVKM. This CDR3 is 11 amino acids long. The CDR3 DNA follows: TGTGCCAGCAGCCTAGGCACTGAAGTTTTCTTT. This translates into CASSLGTEVFF.

This rearrangement joins TRBV12-5 to TRBJ2-5, with D possibly being TRBD1 (5 bases). Trimming removed 5 bases at V and 4 bases at J, with 11 bases between. CDR1 is LGHNT and CDR2 is FRNRAP in the germline V gene. The CDR3 is 13 residues long. The CDR3 protein is CASGPDTGETQYF. In DNA, the CDR3 is TGTGCTAGTGGTCCGGACACCGGAGAGACCCAGTACTTC.